This is a list of T cell receptor beta chains from one sample in a study of CD8 T cells in ankylosing spondylitis. TCRdb passed the 5' RACE reads through MiXCR, listing each CDR3 protein once. The table includes 150,000 to 200,000 distinct CDR3 sequences, roughly 13% detected once. The sequencing sample was made of blood, either unsorted or a sorted T cell fraction (not recorded which). The receptors originated from a female donor with ankylosing spondylitis or in good health (not recorded which). CDR3s include the opening cysteine and the closing phenylalanine or tryptophan. The D gene is left open where the match is weak. Size tells how often a clone was seen (once, few, many) or the class of an expanded clone, and some rows leave it out.

clone_size: NA
d_call: NA
j_call: TRBJ2-7
v_call: TRBV7-6
cdr3_nt: TGTGCCAGCAGCCCCGGGACCCCCGTCGAGCAGTACTTC
cdr3_aa: CASSPGTPVEQYF

clone_size: few
d_call: NA
j_call: TRBJ1-1
v_call: TRBV20-1
cdr3_nt: TGCAGTGCTAGACTATCCCCGACTGCGAACACTGAAGCTTTCTTT
cdr3_aa: CSARLSPTANTEAFF

clone_size: few
d_call: NA
j_call: TRBJ2-2
v_call: TRBV4-2
cdr3_nt: TGTGCCAGCAGCCAAGATAGGAGCCGGACCGGGGAGCTGTTTTTT
cdr3_aa: CASSQDRSRTGELFF

clone_size: NA
d_call: TRBD2
j_call: TRBJ2-7
v_call: TRBV7-2
cdr3_nt: TGTGCCAGCAGCTTAAATCCGGGGGGATCCTACGAGCAGTACTTC
cdr3_aa: CASSLNPGGSYEQYF

clone_size: many
d_call: TRBD2
j_call: TRBJ2-1
v_call: TRBV27
cdr3_nt: TGTGCCAGCAGTCGGTTGCGGGAGACGGACAATGAGCAGTTCTTC
cdr3_aa: CASSRLRETDNEQFF

clone_size: few
d_call: TRBD1
j_call: TRBJ1-4
v_call: TRBV11-3
cdr3_nt: TGTGCCAGCAGCTCCCTTACCGACAGGGGGCCTAATGAAAAACTGTTTTTT
cdr3_aa: CASSSLTDRGPNEKLFF

clone_size: NA
d_call: NA
j_call: TRBJ2-2
v_call: TRBV5-1
cdr3_nt: TGCGCCAGCCGTAGCGGTCTAAACACCGGGGAGCTGTTTTTT
cdr3_aa: CASRSGLNTGELFF

clone_size: few
d_call: TRBD1
j_call: TRBJ1-5
v_call: TRBV28
cdr3_nt: TGTGCCAGCAGTCCGGGACAGTTCAATCAGCCCCAGCATTTT
cdr3_aa: CASSPGQFNQPQHF

clone_size: once
d_call: NA
j_call: TRBJ2-1
v_call: TRBV2
cdr3_nt: TGTGCCAGCAGTGTTGACAGCTCCTACAATGAGCAGTTCTTC
cdr3_aa: CASSVDSSYNEQFF

clone_size: many
d_call: NA
j_call: TRBJ2-3
v_call: TRBV12-3/TRBV12-4
cdr3_nt: TGTGCCAGCACTCCAGGAGATACGCAGTATTTT
cdr3_aa: CASTPGDTQYF

clone_size: few
d_call: NA
j_call: TRBJ2-3
v_call: TRBV28
cdr3_nt: TGTGCCAGCAGTTTACCCGGGCCTAGCGCAGATACGCAGTATTTT
cdr3_aa: CASSLPGPSADTQYF

clone_size: NA
d_call: NA
j_call: TRBJ1-1
v_call: TRBV3-1
cdr3_nt: TGTGCCAGCAGCCAAGGGGACACGGCGGCTTTCTTT
cdr3_aa: CASSQGDTAAFF

clone_size: NA
d_call: NA
j_call: TRBJ2-7
v_call: TRBV2
cdr3_nt: TGTGCCAGCAGTGAGGGTCGAGCCTACGAGCAGTACTTC
cdr3_aa: CASSEGRAYEQYF

clone_size: many
d_call: TRBD1
j_call: TRBJ1-2
v_call: TRBV7-3
cdr3_nt: TGTGCCAGCAGCCCCACAGGGGGCGGTGGCTACACCTTC
cdr3_aa: CASSPTGGGGYTF

clone_size: NA
d_call: NA
j_call: TRBJ2-2
v_call: TRBV15
cdr3_nt: TGTGCCACCAGCACCCTCGATGGGGGCACCGGGGAGCTGTTTTTT
cdr3_aa: CATSTLDGGTGELFF

clone_size: many
d_call: NA
j_call: TRBJ1-2
v_call: TRBV3-1
cdr3_nt: TGTGCCAGCAGCCAAGGTCTAGGGCATGGCTACACCTTC
cdr3_aa: CASSQGLGHGYTF

clone_size: many
d_call: NA
j_call: TRBJ2-1
v_call: TRBV7-3
cdr3_nt: TGTGCCAGCAGCCCGGGACTGAGGAACAATGAGCAGTTCTTC
cdr3_aa: CASSPGLRNNEQFF

clone_size: many
d_call: NA
j_call: TRBJ2-5
v_call: TRBV12-3/TRBV12-4
cdr3_nt: TGTGCCAGCAGCTGGAGGGAGACCCAGTACTTC
cdr3_aa: CASSWRETQYF

clone_size: many
d_call: NA
j_call: TRBJ1-3
v_call: TRBV15
cdr3_nt: TGTGCCACCAGCGACGGCGGCTCTGGAAACACCATATATTTT
cdr3_aa: CATSDGGSGNTIYF

clone_size: many
d_call: NA
j_call: TRBJ2-2
v_call: TRBV9
cdr3_nt: TGTGCCAGCGGGGGGAAGCGGGAGCTGTTTTTT
cdr3_aa: CASGGKRELFF

clone_size: many
d_call: TRBD2
j_call: TRBJ2-1
v_call: TRBV5-1
cdr3_nt: TGCGCCAGCAGCGGGGGGTCCGGTCTAGCGGACTACAATGAGCAGTTCTTC
cdr3_aa: CASSGGSGLADYNEQFF

clone_size: many
d_call: TRBD1
j_call: TRBJ1-5
v_call: TRBV12-3/TRBV12-4
cdr3_nt: TGTGCCAGCAGTTTAGCGACAGGGGGTGGTAGCAATCAGCCCCAGCATTTT
cdr3_aa: CASSLATGGGSNQPQHF

clone_size: many
d_call: NA
j_call: TRBJ1-4
v_call: TRBV20-1
cdr3_nt: TGCAGTGCTAGAGAAATGCTTGCCGCAACTAATGAAAAACTGTTTTTT
cdr3_aa: CSAREMLAATNEKLFF

clone_size: few
d_call: TRBD2
j_call: TRBJ2-5
v_call: TRBV20-1
cdr3_nt: TGCAGTGCTGCCCTCCTTTTAGCGGGAAGCCAAGAGACCCAGTACTTC
cdr3_aa: CSAALLLAGSQETQYF

clone_size: many
d_call: TRBD2
j_call: TRBJ2-1
v_call: TRBV7-9
cdr3_nt: TGTGCCAGCAGCCGTAGCGATGCTGCGGGAGGGCGGAATGAGCAGTTCTTC
cdr3_aa: CASSRSDAAGGRNEQFF

clone_size: NA
d_call: NA
j_call: TRBJ2-1
v_call: TRBV27
cdr3_nt: TGTGCCAGCAGTTTAAGGCCCCACAATGAGCAGTTCTTC
cdr3_aa: CASSLRPHNEQFF

clone_size: many
d_call: TRBD1
j_call: TRBJ1-2
v_call: TRBV12-3/TRBV12-4
cdr3_nt: TGTGCCAGCAGTGCCGGGACAGGGGCCGTTTATGGCTACACCTTC
cdr3_aa: CASSAGTGAVYGYTF

clone_size: NA
d_call: NA
j_call: TRBJ2-7
v_call: TRBV6-2/TRBV6-3
cdr3_nt: TGTGCCAGCAGTTACTCCTTCCTAACAGGACCTGCGGCCTACGAGCAGTACTTC
cdr3_aa: CASSYSFLTGPAAYEQYF

clone_size: NA
d_call: TRBD2
j_call: TRBJ2-3
v_call: TRBV20-1
cdr3_nt: TGCAGTGCTAGAGAAACCGGGACTAGCGGGAGTAAGACAGATACGCAGTATTTT
cdr3_aa: CSARETGTSGSKTDTQYF

clone_size: NA
d_call: NA
j_call: TRBJ2-1
v_call: TRBV7-9
cdr3_nt: TGTGCCAGCAGCTTAGAGTGGGGGCAGTTCTTC
cdr3_aa: CASSLEWGQFF

clone_size: NA
d_call: TRBD2
j_call: TRBJ2-1
v_call: TRBV12-3/TRBV12-4
cdr3_nt: TGTGCCAGCAGTTGGGGTTCGGGCGCCTCGGGGGGTGAGCAGTTCTTC
cdr3_aa: CASSWGSGASGGEQFF

clone_size: few
d_call: NA
j_call: TRBJ1-1
v_call: TRBV6-1
cdr3_nt: TGTGCCAGCAGTCCCCTCAGGAACCGTGAAGCTTTCTTT
cdr3_aa: CASSPLRNREAFF

clone_size: many
d_call: NA
j_call: TRBJ2-7
v_call: TRBV20-1
cdr3_nt: TGCAGTGCTAGAGAGGAACAACCTCAACGCGAGCAGTACTTC
cdr3_aa: CSAREEQPQREQYF

clone_size: few
d_call: NA
j_call: TRBJ2-2
v_call: TRBV4-1
cdr3_nt: TGCGCCAGCAGCCAAGCGGTGCGGGGGCGCTCCGGGGAGCTGTTTTTT
cdr3_aa: CASSQAVRGRSGELFF

clone_size: NA
d_call: NA
j_call: TRBJ1-2
v_call: TRBV5-8
cdr3_nt: TGTGCCAGCATCGTCGTCGACAGGAACCGTGGCTACACCTTC
cdr3_aa: CASIVVDRNRGYTF

clone_size: many
d_call: NA
j_call: TRBJ2-1
v_call: TRBV29-1
cdr3_nt: TGCAGCGTTGCGGTTGGATTCCTAGCGATGAAGGAGCAGTTCTTC
cdr3_aa: CSVAVGFLAMKEQFF

clone_size: NA
d_call: TRBD1
j_call: TRBJ2-7
v_call: TRBV12-3/TRBV12-4
cdr3_nt: TGTGCCAGCAGTTTAGGGGGACAGGGGGCCTACGAGCAGTACTTC
cdr3_aa: CASSLGGQGAYEQYF

clone_size: many
d_call: NA
j_call: TRBJ2-5
v_call: TRBV18
cdr3_nt: TGTGCCAGCTCACCAGAAGAGACCCAGTACTTC
cdr3_aa: CASSPEETQYF

clone_size: NA
d_call: TRBD2
j_call: TRBJ2-1
v_call: TRBV5-1
cdr3_nt: TGCGCCAGCAGCCAACGACTAGCGGGAGAGTCTGAGCAGTTCTTC
cdr3_aa: CASSQRLAGESEQFF

clone_size: many
d_call: TRBD1
j_call: TRBJ2-6
v_call: TRBV5-1
cdr3_nt: TGCGCCAGCAGCTTGGCCACTCATGGACAGGGCCTCTCTGGGGCCAACGTCCTGACTTTC
cdr3_aa: CASSLATHGQGLSGANVLTF

clone_size: many
d_call: TRBD2
j_call: TRBJ2-1
v_call: TRBV3-1
cdr3_nt: TGTGCCAGCAGCCAGGGTAGCGGGGTTTCCTACAATGAGCAGTTCTTC
cdr3_aa: CASSQGSGVSYNEQFF

clone_size: many
d_call: TRBD2
j_call: TRBJ2-2
v_call: TRBV7-3
cdr3_nt: TGTGCCAGCAGCTTATACCCCGGGACTAGCGGGTATAACACCGGGGAGCTGTTTTTT
cdr3_aa: CASSLYPGTSGYNTGELFF

clone_size: many
d_call: TRBD1
j_call: TRBJ2-2
v_call: TRBV2
cdr3_nt: TGTGCCAGCAGCCAGACAGGGGGCCCCCTTTCAGGGGAGCTGTTTTTT
cdr3_aa: CASSQTGGPLSGELFF

clone_size: NA
d_call: TRBD2
j_call: TRBJ2-3
v_call: TRBV20-1
cdr3_nt: TGCAGTGCTAGTGTTGCGGCGGGAGGGCTGGAAGATATGCAGTATTTT
cdr3_aa: CSASVAAGGLEDMQYF